Listed below are T cell receptor beta chains from one sample, sequenced in a study of human T cells and chemical hapten exposure. TCRdb itself ran the RACE reads through MiXCR, one entry per CDR3 protein. The sample yields 130,000 or so distinct CDR3 sequences, approximately 9% seen once. The sample comprised whole blood. Receptors originate from a male donor in good health. Some clones in this sample may be carry-over from other donors' samples. Each CDR3 is given with its conserved first and last residue. D genes are given only for firm matches. Clone sizes are given selectively: once, few, many, or a class where the clone is expanded.

j_call	v_call	clone_size	d_call	cdr3_aa	cdr3_nt
TRBJ2-5	TRBV4-3	few	TRBD2	CASSQSGGRQETQYF	TGCGCCAGCAGCCAGAGCGGGGGTCGACAAGAGACCCAGTACTTC
TRBJ2-4	TRBV4-2	.	.	CASSQDLPGGKNIQYF	TGTGCCAGCAGCCAAGATCTCCCAGGGGGGAAAAACATTCAGTACTTC
TRBJ2-1	TRBV5-1	few	.	CASSLAIGSYNEQFF	TGCGCCAGCAGCTTGGCAATCGGATCCTACAATGAGCAGTTCTTC
TRBJ2-1	TRBV3-1	.	.	CASSQYGLRVEQFF	TGTGCCAGCAGCCAATACGGGTTGAGAGTTGAGCAGTTCTTC
TRBJ2-1	TRBV9	few	.	CASSVEGRAVPYNEQFF	TGTGCCAGCAGCGTAGAGGGCAGGGCAGTTCCCTACAATGAGCAGTTCTTC
TRBJ2-7	TRBV27	many	.	CASSTAGYEQYF	TGTGCCAGCAGTACCGCGGGGTACGAGCAGTACTTC
TRBJ1-1	TRBV20-1	.	.	CSARDAKGRNTEAFF	TGCAGTGCTAGAGATGCAAAGGGAAGGAACACTGAAGCTTTCTTT
TRBJ2-3	TRBV9	many	TRBD2	CASSVSLADSYTQYF	TGTGCCAGCAGCGTAAGTCTAGCGGATAGTTATACGCAGTATTTT
TRBJ1-2	TRBV6-5	few	.	CASRLTENYGYTF	TGTGCCAGCAGGTTGACAGAGAACTATGGCTACACCTTC
TRBJ2-1	TRBV6-5	few	TRBD2	CASQLGLAVYNEQFF	TGTGCCAGCCAACTCGGACTAGCGGTCTACAATGAGCAGTTCTTC
TRBJ2-3	TRBV20-1	.	TRBD2	CSARAGFGREGTDTQYF	TGCAGTGCTAGAGCTGGATTTGGGCGGGAGGGGACAGATACGCAGTATTTT
TRBJ2-2	TRBV27	few	.	CASSLVSRNTGELFF	TGTGCCAGCAGTTTGGTCAGTCGAAACACCGGGGAGCTGTTTTTT
TRBJ1-2	TRBV25-1	few	.	CASSESNYGYTF	TGTGCCAGCAGTGAGTCAAACTATGGCTACACCTTC
TRBJ1-4	TRBV28	many	TRBD1	CASSFPQGLNEKLFF	TGTGCCAGCAGTTTTCCACAGGGGCTTAATGAAAAACTGTTTTTT
TRBJ1-1	TRBV9	few	.	CASSVDSEFTEAFF	TGTGCCAGCAGCGTAGACTCGGAGTTCACTGAAGCTTTCTTT
TRBJ1-4	TRBV7-6	few	.	CASSLRPKTNEKLFF	TGTGCCAGCAGCTTAAGGCCAAAAACTAATGAAAAACTGTTTTTT
TRBJ1-1	TRBV5-6	few	.	CASSSAGGEAFF	TGTGCCAGCAGCTCGGCAGGAGGGGAAGCTTTCTTT
TRBJ2-7	TRBV5-6	.	.	CASSFLDSYEQYF	TGTGCCAGCAGCTTCCTAGACAGCTACGAGCAGTACTTC
TRBJ2-1	TRBV5-4	few	TRBD1	CASSRDRGGQFF	TGTGCCAGCAGCAGGGACAGAGGGGGGCAGTTCTTC
TRBJ1-1	TRBV14	.	.	CASSLTGGHQNTEAFF	TGTGCCAGCAGCCTAACGGGAGGACACCAGAACACTGAAGCTTTCTTT
TRBJ2-1	TRBV12-3/TRBV12-4	.	TRBD2	CASSRSGRSYNEQFF	TGTGCCAGCAGCCGTAGCGGGAGATCCTACAATGAGCAGTTCTTC
TRBJ2-1	TRBV29-1	many	TRBD2	CSVEDGRGTYNEQFF	TGCAGCGTCGAGGACGGGAGGGGGACCTACAATGAGCAGTTCTTC
TRBJ1-5	TRBV20-1	.	TRBD1	CSATDRVTQPQRF	TGCAGTGCTACGGACAGGGTTACTCAGCCCCAGCGTTTT
TRBJ2-5	TRBV9	few	TRBD1	CASSDSDRESQETQYF	TGTGCCAGCAGCGACTCGGACAGGGAGTCACAAGAGACCCAGTACTTC
TRBJ2-2	TRBV29-1	many	.	CSVDPGYTGELFF	TGCAGCGTTGATCCAGGGTACACCGGGGAGCTGTTTTTT
TRBJ1-1	TRBV5-1	many	.	CASSSDGTDTEAFF	TGCGCCAGCAGCTCCGACGGGACGGACACTGAAGCTTTCTTT
TRBJ2-1	TRBV3-1	many	.	CASSQDQGRHNEQFF	TGTGCCAGCAGCCAAGATCAGGGGCGGCACAATGAGCAGTTCTTC
TRBJ2-7	TRBV4-3	many	TRBD1	CASSQGQGAYEQYF	TGCGCCAGCAGCCAAGGTCAGGGGGCCTACGAGCAGTACTTC
TRBJ2-7	TRBV29-1	many	TRBD1	CSVAGTGVIYEQYF	TGCAGCGTTGCCGGGACAGGGGTTATCTACGAGCAGTACTTC
TRBJ1-1	TRBV6-5	many	.	CASSYPGRNTEAFF	TGTGCCAGCAGTTACCCTGGAAGGAACACTGAAGCTTTCTTT
TRBJ1-1	TRBV7-8	.	.	CASSLSGQGDTEAFF	.
TRBJ2-7	TRBV5-4	few	.	CASSLVGRTSYEQYF	TGTGCCAGCAGCTTGGTGGGGCGGACATCCTACGAGCAGTACTTC